This T cell receptor beta chain appears in the sequencing data of a study of blood T cell repertoires in COVID-19 (dated by TCRdb to between 2020 and 2021). Notes on the research overall: Collaborator samples came from the United States, Italy and Spain and covered acute and convalescent phases of COVID-19. The prospective study material was composed of cDNA or gDNA derived from T cells, B-cell-depleted T cells, or PBMCs. Deeply sampled blood TCRbeta repertoires from subjects exposed to, actively infected with, or recovered from COVID-19 were included in the dataset. A freely available public database, intended as a resource for researchers studying the immune response to SARS-CoV-2, is where the repertoires were released. The samples were drawn from two sources: the first 160 participants of the ongoing ImmuneRACE study, and 950 to 1,500 subjects contributed by 6 global collaborators. Sample metadata almost always included a de-identified subject ID, COVID-19 status, age in years and sex. Where available, HLA class I and class II types were taken from metadata supplied by the sample provider and were not determined by assay-based typing.

Trimmed from V: 0 bases; trimmed from J: 0 bases; junction bases lacking a gene match: 4. The CDR3 runs 19 residues from the cysteine to the phenylalanine. The CDR3 DNA has 57 bases and is translated from base 1. According to the germline V gene, CDR1 reads KGHSH and CDR2 reads LQKENI. TCRbeta CDR3 regions were amplified from genomic DNA using the immunoSEQ Assay, a bias-controlled multiplex PCR. As for the authors' bioinformatics: The number of nucleated cells in each sample was estimated from the amplification of reference gene primers within the assay. Sequence reads were collapsed and filtered to measure the absolute abundance of every unique TCRbeta CDR3 rearrangement. For each sample, productive Simpson clonality was calculated as the square root of Simpson's diversity index over productive rearrangements. As stored in TCRdb, this immuneACCESS dataset retains in-frame rearrangements with V and J assigned. A fraction of the clones does not appear; measured against another copy, unresolved V genes explain less than half of the discrepancy, and the remainder lacks a known reason. V and J calls and clone size come straight from that table; D and trimming were deduced from the DNA. The sample yields 200,000 to 250,000 clones; roughly 82% were counted once. Approximately 2.1% of the sample belongs to the ten largest clones.

Enrolling through a virtual design, the prospective study's participants ranged in age from roughly 18 to 100 years and lived across some 23 United States geographic areas. To assign participants to cohorts, the prospective study relied on clinical history that participants themselves reported in a screening survey and a study questionnaire. Recovered participants in ImmuneRACE Cohort 3 were defined as having two consecutive negative NP/OP PCR tests, clearance from a healthcare professional, or resolution of symptoms. Mobile phlebotomists in the prospective study collected whole blood, serum and a nasopharyngeal or oropharyngeal swab from every participant. Participants in the prospective study had the option to provide additional blood draws and questionnaires over an approximately 2-month period. Before DNA extraction, blood samples from the prospective study were shipped at room temperature or frozen.

Note on this clone: Its antigen remains undetermined. No much larger clone is present one base from it, and per-base qualities are unavailable.

The paper's findings and limits, for the study overall: The amount of clinical and demographic metadata varied by source and participant and was provided uncurated.

This TCR came from a woman aged 45 to 65 who had recovered from COVID-19. Sequences were obtained from PBMCs or T cells enriched from blood (not recorded which). Recombination connected TRBV18 to TRBJ2-3, with TRBD2 matching 15 junction bases. The CDR3 in this case is CASSPPGLAGGSSTDTQYF. The DNA sequence is given as TGTGCCAGCTCACCACCGGGACTAGCGGGGGGTTCTAGCACAGATACGCAGTATTTT.